Listed below are T cell receptor beta chains from one sample, sequenced in a study of shared clonotypes between healthy human individuals. The data were produced by immunoSEQ multiplex PCR, yet TCRdb's version contains in-frame clones alone and is incomplete. The table lists about 690,000 clones, roughly 88% of them singletons, with 34% in the top ten. The sequenced sample consisted of memory CD8+ T cells from PBMCs. The receptors come from a man aged 18 to 29 in good health. Some clones in this sample may be carry-over from other donors' samples. Both conserved end residues are part of each CDR3. Fields, in order: V gene, J gene, D gene, clone size, CDR3 DNA, CDR3 protein. The D gene is left open where the match is weak. Some rows mark clone size as missing; the rest say once, few, many or name a class of expanded clone.

TRBV6-6	TRBJ1-2	-	-	TGTGCCAGCAGTCTAGAGTATGGCTACACCTTC	CASSLEYGYTF
TRBV6-1	TRBJ2-2	-	-	TGTGCCAGCAGGCAGCTTTCGAACACCGGGGAGCTGTTTTTT	CASRQLSNTGELFF
TRBV27	TRBJ2-6	-	-	TGTGCCAGCAGTTTCGGAGATTCTGGGGCCAACGTCCTGACTTTC	CASSFGDSGANVLTF
TRBV7-9	TRBJ2-5	-	-	TGTGCCAGCAGCCCCATTCAAGAGACCCAGTACTTC	CASSPIQETQYF
TRBV9	TRBJ1-4	-	-	TGTGCCAGCAGCGCAGGGGTGAATGAAAAACTGTTTTTT	CASSAGVNEKLFF
TRBV28	TRBJ1-4	-	-	TGTGCCAGCAGTTTTTGGGGGGGCGGGGAAAAACTGTTTTTT	CASSFWGGGEKLFF
TRBV18	TRBJ1-1	TRBD1	-	TGTGCCAGCTCACCTCTCCGGGACAGTGAAGCTTTCTTT	CASSPLRDSEAFF
TRBV19	TRBJ2-3	TRBD2	-	TGTGCCAGTAGCCCGGGCTTAGCGGGTAGCACAGATACGCAGTATTTT	CASSPGLAGSTDTQYF
TRBV28	TRBJ2-7	-	-	TGTGCCAGCAGTTTAGTCCGAGGTGGGTACTACGAGCAGTACTTC	CASSLVRGGYYEQYF
TRBV7-9	TRBJ2-7	TRBD2	-	TGTGCCAGCAGCCCGGGACTAGCGGAACCCAACTACGAGCAGTACTTC	CASSPGLAEPNYEQYF
TRBV7-9	TRBJ2-5	TRBD2	-	TGTGCCAGCAGCTTGGAGACTAGCGGGCCGTACCTTCAAGAGACCCAGTACTTC	CASSLETSGPYLQETQYF
TRBV6-5	TRBJ2-5	TRBD1	-	TGTGCCAGCAGCGGGACAGCTTCGGGAGAGACCCAGTACTTC	CASSGTASGETQYF
TRBV6-5	TRBJ1-1	TRBD1	-	TGTGCCAGCAGGGCAGGGGGCTGGTGGGGCTTT	CASRAGGWWGF
TRBV13	TRBJ2-7	TRBD1	-	TGTGCCAGCAGTTCCCAGGGGGATCAAGGGTACGAGCAGTACTTC	CASSSQGDQGYEQYF
TRBV13	TRBJ2-5	TRBD2	-	TGTGCCAGCAGCACCCGACTAGCGGGTAGGGAGACCCAGTACTTC	CASSTRLAGRETQYF
TRBV28	TRBJ2-5	TRBD1	-	TGTGCCAGCAGTTCCGGGACAGGGGGCCTTGTTACCCAAGAGACCCAGTACTTC	CASSSGTGGLVTQETQYF
TRBV28	TRBJ2-1	-	-	TGTGCCAGCAGTTTATCATATTCTCGAGCGGTTCTCTACAATGAGCAGTTCTTC	CASSLSYSRAVLYNEQFF
TRBV7-9	TRBJ2-7	-	-	TGTGCCAGCAGCTTAGATCCCCGCTTAGGTGAGCAGTACTTC	CASSLDPRLGEQYF
TRBV7-8	TRBJ2-1	TRBD2	-	TGTGCCAGCAGCGCACCACTAGCGGGAGGCCCCAATGAGCAGTTCTTC	CASSAPLAGGPNEQFF
TRBV7-9	TRBJ1-1	-	few	TGTGCCAGCAGCCCCCGGGACATCGGCACTGAAGCTTTCTTT	CASSPRDIGTEAFF
TRBV29-1	TRBJ2-3	-	once	TGCAGCATTCAAGGAGGTGTCGAGGTGACCACAGATACGCAGTATTTT	CSIQGGVEVTTDTQYF
TRBV7-9	TRBJ2-7	-	few	TGTGCCAGCAGCTTAGTTCCCTACGAGCAGTACTTC	CASSLVPYEQYF
TRBV7-9	TRBJ2-7	-	-	TGTGCCAGCAGCGTACCGGGACCAACTAACTACGAGCAGTACTTC	CASSVPGPTNYEQYF
TRBV28	TRBJ1-2	-	-	TGTGCCAGCAGTTTATTAGTGTCCGCTATATGGGGATACACCTTC	CASSLLVSAIWGYTF
TRBV9	TRBJ1-4	-	-	TGTGCCAGCAGCGCCGCAGGAGCGCCTAATGAAAAACTGTTTTTT	CASSAAGAPNEKLFF
TRBV6-5	TRBJ1-2	-	-	TGTGCCAGCAGTTACTCGCGGGGGGATGGCTACACCTTC	CASSYSRGDGYTF
TRBV6-5	TRBJ1-2	-	-	TGTGCCAGCGGAGTCTCCTTCCTTTCGGGCTATGGCTACACCTTC	CASGVSFLSGYGYTF
TRBV9	TRBJ1-2	TRBD1	once	TGTGCCAGCAGCTTGGGACAGGGGGCTACGGCTAACTATGGCTACACCTTC	CASSLGQGATANYGYTF
TRBV28	TRBJ2-5	-	-	TGTGCCAGCAGTTTCGACAGCCAAGAGACCCAGTACTTC	CASSFDSQETQYF
TRBV9	TRBJ2-5	-	-	TGTGCCAGCAGCGTAAGCCAGGGGGGGACGGAGACCCAGTACTTC	CASSVSQGGTETQYF
TRBV9	TRBJ1-4	TRBD1	-	TGTGCCAGCAGCGTATCAGGGGGCTCAACTAATGAAAAACTGTTTTTT	CASSVSGGSTNEKLFF
TRBV21-1	TRBJ2-7	-	-	TGTGCCAGCAGCAGGGGGTCGGGACTAGACGTCTACGAGCAGTACTTC	CASSRGSGLDVYEQYF
TRBV18	TRBJ2-1	-	-	TGTGCCAGCTCAGACAGACCACTTCTAAGCACCTACAATGAGCAGTTCTTC	CASSDRPLLSTYNEQFF
TRBV30	TRBJ2-5	TRBD1	-	TGTGCCTGGAGTGGGCCAGGGGGCCTGAGGGAGACCCAGTACTTC	CAWSGPGGLRETQYF
TRBV28	TRBJ1-5	-	once	TGTGCCAGCAGTTACGAGTTCAATCAGCCCCAGCATTTT	CASSYEFNQPQHF
TRBV5-4	TRBJ1-1	-	few	TGTGCCAGCACTGAGGGAACTGAAGCTTTCTTT	CASTEGTEAFF
TRBV5-8	TRBJ2-1	-	-	TGTGCCAGCAGCTATCCTAACAATGAGCAGTTCTTC	CASSYPNNEQFF
TRBV11-2	TRBJ2-1	TRBD2	-	TGTGCCAGCAGCTTAGGGAGACTAGCGGACATGGGTGAGCAGTTCTTC	CASSLGRLADMGEQFF
TRBV27	TRBJ2-7	-	-	TGTGCCAGCAGTCCCAGGGGGGAGAGGGAGCAGTACTTC	CASSPRGEREQYF
TRBV6-1	TRBJ2-7	-	-	TGTGCCAGCAGTGCCTCGTCATTCCCACAATACGAGCAGTACTTC	CASSASSFPQYEQYF
TRBV15	TRBJ2-7	TRBD1	once	TGTGCCACCAGCAGAAAGGACAGGGCGTCCTACGAGCAGTACTTC	CATSRKDRASYEQYF
TRBV6-5	TRBJ1-2	-	-	TGTGCCAGCAGTCCATCGGTGGGGAACTATGGCTACACCTTC	CASSPSVGNYGYTF